The subject of this entry is one TCR beta chain. The antigen is unknown. This sample was taken from a study of blood T cells in healthy people across ages. V was cut by 7 bases and J by 1 base, with 11 bases left in between. Germline values: CDR1 SGHRS, CDR2 YFSETQ. This CDR3 region has 13 residues. Those donating, healthy Caucasian individuals from Russia, were aged about 6 to 95. Findings of the study overall: Estimated diversity, derived from one million T cells, was regarded as an underestimate. Observed TCR beta diversity per million T cells went down as age went up. This fall followed a roughly linear course with age.

A J-beta primer mix and a sample-barcoded 5' primer were used in a second PCR of roughly 6 to 12 cycles. Each cDNA molecule carried a tag from a template-switch adaptor that contained 12 random nucleotides. Using its own MiXCR run on the 5' RACE reads, TCRdb lists one record per CDR3 protein. The sample holds some 290,000 distinct CDR3 sequences, 25% to 30% seen once. This chain joins TRBV5-1 and TRBJ2-5; D gene unclear. The clonotype comes from a woman aged 65 to 85 in good health. Specimen: blood. This CDR3 reads CASGVSLQETQYF. The CDR3, as DNA: TGCGCCAGCGGCGTGAGCCTCCAAGAGACCCAGTACTTC.